Below, 12 T cell receptor beta chains from the same sample are listed, as sequenced in a study of blood T cell repertoires in COVID-19. The repertoire was sequenced with immunoSEQ multiplex PCR; TCRdb's copy has only in-frame clones and lacks some. The data contain about 150,000 clones, roughly 85% of them seen just once; the ten biggest clones take up more than 3%. What was sequenced was peripheral blood. The receptor source for this set is a man aged 70-80 years with acute or convalescent COVID-19.

This clone was counted between two and nine times. The chain combines TRBV5-4 with TRBJ1-6; D not certain. The CDR3 loop spans 15 amino acids. Trimming shortened V by 0 bases and J by 3 bases, and 7 bases separated the two germline ends. CDR1 is SGHNT, CDR2 YYREEE, per germline (reference sequence). The DNA of the CDR3 is TGTGCCAGCAGCTTGGACGGGAACTATAATTCACCCCTCCACTTT. It specifies CASSLDGNYNSPLHF.

The chain employs TRBV7-9 and TRBJ2-5, with 9 bases lining up with TRBD2. The CDR3 extends over 15 amino acids. CDR1 is SEHNR and CDR2 is FQNEAQ in the germline V gene (reference sequence). V dropped 2 bases and J dropped 6; count of bases not matched to a gene: 7. CDR3 amino acids: CASSLSAGGGQTQYF. As DNA, the CDR3 is TGTGCCAGCAGCTTATCAGCGGGGGGTGGACAGACCCAGTACTTC.

A single count supports this clone. This chain uses TRBV29-1 with TRBJ2-7, with TRBD1 matching over 7 bases. The CDR3 contains 14 residues. With 8 bases clipped from V and 3 bases from J, the junction kept 13 bases outside the gene matches. Per germline, CDR1 SQVTM and CDR2 ANQGSEA. CDR3 in DNA: TGCAGCCTTCAAGCCGGGACAGCCTTCTACGAGCAGTACTTC. This translates into CSLQAGTAFYEQYF.

The J gene is TRBJ1-5, the V gene TRBV10-3; 9 bases fit TRBD1. Germline lookup yields CDR1 ENHRY and CDR2 SYGVKD. This CDR3 has 14 amino acids. The V segment lost 3 bases and the J segment 4 bases; nucleotides outside the gene matches: 1. CDR3 loop: CAISEGTGNQPQHF. The CDR3 region has the DNA TGTGCCATCAGTGAAGGGACAGGGAATCAGCCCCAGCATTTT.

The J gene is TRBJ1-4, the V gene TRBV10-3; TRBD1 matches 11 bases. The V segment lost 4 bases and the J segment 7 bases; nucleotides outside the gene matches: 8. This CDR3 is 16 amino acids long. The germline V gene has CDR1 ENHRY and CDR2 SYGVKD. CDR3 coding DNA: TGTGCCATCAGTGGGACAGGGGGCGGATCGAGTGAAAAACTGTTTTTT. This sequence encodes CAISGTGGGSSEKLFF.

This chain uses TRBV7-2 with TRBJ1-1; TRBD1 agrees at 7 bases. Trimming took 4 bases from V and 3 from J; bases not matched to a gene: 17. The CDR3 is 18 amino acids. The germline V gene encodes CDR1 SGHTA and CDR2 FQGNSA. CDR3 region: CASSSQTIRGDRDTEAFF. Here the CDR3 DNA reads TGTGCCAGCAGCTCCCAGACTATCCGCGGTGACAGGGACACTGAAGCTTTCTTT.

The CDR3, as DNA: TGTGCCAGCAGTGGGTACACAGGGACAGGGGCTAGATACGAGCAGTACTTC. Translating gives CASSGYTGTGARYEQYF. The chain has TRBV28 and TRBJ2-7; the match to TRBD1 covers 10 bases. CDR1 and CDR2 from the germline V gene are MDHEN and SYDVKM. The CDR3 spans 17 residues. V lost 5 bases and J lost 4; bases outside the gene matches: 14.

This chain uses TRBV30 with TRBJ2-1; 9 bases match TRBD2. Germline V gene sequence: CDR1 GTSNPN, CDR2 SVGIG (reference sequence). This CDR3 comprises 14 residues. V trimming: 2 bases; J trimming: 6 bases; junction bases outside the gene matches: 5. CDR3 protein: CAWSLAGPPNEQFF. The DNA of the CDR3 is TGTGCCTGGAGTCTAGCGGGGCCCCCCAATGAGCAGTTCTTC.

The chain employs TRBV28 and TRBJ2-4, with 9 positions matching TRBD2. CDR3 size: 15 residues. V shed 3 bases and J 7 bases; nucleotides not matched to a gene: 7. CDR1 and CDR2 from the germline V gene are MDHEN and SYDVKM. CDR3 region: CASSFLAGQLNIQYF. CDR3 nucleotide sequence: TGTGCCAGCAGTTTCCTAGCGGGACAGTTGAACATTCAGTACTTC. Complete variable domain (other parts from reference TRBV28 and TRBJ2-4): DVKVTQSSRYLVKRTGEKVFLECVQDMDHENMFWYRQDPGLGLRLIYFSYDVKMKEKGDIPEGYSVSREKKERFSLILESASTNQTSMYLCASSFLAGQLNIQYFGAGTRLSVL.

The V gene is TRBV18, the J gene TRBJ2-7, with 8 bases that match TRBD2. The CDR3 runs 14 residues. The trim removed 3 bases at V and 2 bases at J, leaving 3 bases unmatched. Germline values: CDR1 KGHSH, CDR2 LQKENI. CDR3 residues: CASSPTTSAYEQYF. As DNA, the CDR3 is TGTGCCAGCTCACCGACGACTAGCGCCTACGAGCAGTACTTC.

This clone was seen a few times. The chain employs TRBV9 and TRBJ2-1; D possibly corresponds to TRBD1 (5 bases). CDR1 SGDLS and CDR2 YYNGEE come from the germline V gene. This CDR3 comprises 16 residues. The ends were cut back, 0 bases at V and 2 bases at J, with 12 bases in the middle. CDR3 nucleotides: TGTGCCAGCAGCGTAGGCGGAAGGGGCACCTACAATGAGCAGTTCTTC. Its translation: CASSVGGRGTYNEQFF.

This rearrangement joins TRBV6-2 or TRBV6-3 to TRBJ2-3, with a weak D call TRBD2 (5 bases). The V end was cut by 2 bases, the J end by 10 bases, with 13 bases between. This CDR3 has 13 amino acids. Germline V gives CDR1 MNHEY, CDR2 SVGEGT. CDR3 amino acids: CASSYSGRESQYF. The DNA of the CDR3 is TGTGCCAGCAGTTACAGTGGTCGGGAATCGCAGTATTTT.